This TCR beta chain was sequenced for a study of naive and memory T cell subsets. Ligated cDNA underwent four rounds of PCR with nested alpha and beta constant region primers and SP2. TCRdb recomputed calls from the 5' RACE reads with MiXCR, one row per CDR3 protein. The sample holds 32,000 or so distinct CDR3 sequences, about a sixth seen once. This CDR3 comprises 18 residues. V was cut by 3 bases and J by 2 bases, with 19 bases left in between. Germline V CDR1 and CDR2: PRHDT, FYEKMQ (reference sequence). This clonotype was picked up a small number of times. A UMI-containing oligonucleotide was joined by 3' ligation to the TCR cDNA template.

This chain joins TRBV13 and TRBJ1-4; D not certain. The receptor was derived from a female donor in good health. CDR3 DNA: TGTGCCAGCAGCTTTAGGTCCAGGCGGTCTCCGACTAATGAAAAACTGTTTTTT. Its protein product is CASSFRSRRSPTNEKLFF.